This T cell receptor beta chain was captured by sequencing in a study of OX40 agonist ivuxolimab in advanced cancers. About the research overall: Participants averaged 60 years of age (range about 23 to 79) and were under 90% male.

Data came from immunoSEQ multiplex PCR; TCRdb stores just in-frame clones and leaves some out. The sample includes about 53,000 clones, around 85% of them seen just once. Germline values: CDR1 SGDLS, CDR2 YYNGEE. The V end lost 1 base, the J end lost 0 bases, and 7 bases lay between the germline ends. The CDR3 has 14 amino acids. The sampling schedule covered blood at baseline, cycle 4 day 1, and cycle 7 day 1. General study results and limits: Clones of CD4+ and CD8+ blood T cells grew by week 6 at doses of 0.1 to 3.0 mg/kg. Expanded clones were, on average, more numerous among CD8+ T cells than CD4+.

Points on this clone: Antigen: not known.

The source is an adult with an advanced solid tumor such as melanoma, head and neck, liver or kidney cancer. The rearrangement uses TRBV9 and TRBJ1-1; D gene ambiguous. The sample here was CD4+ or CD8+ T cells sorted from blood, taken in a trial of the OX40 agonist ivuxolimab. The CDR3 sequence is CASSVLAVNTEAFF. CDR3 DNA sequence: TGTGCCAGCAGCGTACTCGCAGTGAACACTGAAGCTTTCTTT. The full variable domain, completed using reference TRBV9 and TRBJ1-1, is DSGVTQTPKHLITATGQRVTLRCSPRSGDLSVYWYQQSLDQGLQFLIQYYNGEERAKGNILERFSAQQFPDLHSELNLSSLELGDSALYFCASSVLAVNTEAFFGQGTRLTVV.